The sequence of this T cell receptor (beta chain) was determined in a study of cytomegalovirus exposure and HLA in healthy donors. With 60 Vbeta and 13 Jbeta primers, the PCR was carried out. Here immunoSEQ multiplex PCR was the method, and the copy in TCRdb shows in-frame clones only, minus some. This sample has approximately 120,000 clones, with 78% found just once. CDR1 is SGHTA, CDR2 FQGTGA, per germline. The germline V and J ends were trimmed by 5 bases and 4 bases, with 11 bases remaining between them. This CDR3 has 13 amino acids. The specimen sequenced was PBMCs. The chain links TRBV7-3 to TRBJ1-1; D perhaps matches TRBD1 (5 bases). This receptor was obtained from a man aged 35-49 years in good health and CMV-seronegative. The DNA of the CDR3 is TGTGCCAGCAGCAAGGGGCAAAGCACTGAAGCTTTCTTT. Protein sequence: CASSKGQSTEAFF.